Below are 25 T cell receptor beta chains sequenced from a single sample in a study of cytomegalovirus exposure and HLA in healthy donors. The PCR was carried out with 60 Vbeta primers and 13 Jbeta primers. The assay was immunoSEQ multiplex PCR, and TCRdb's table has in-frame clones only and misses some. This sample has roughly 92,000 clones, with 81% found just once. Sequencing was carried out using PBMCs. Receptors were obtained from a woman between 70 and 85 years old in good health and CMV-seropositive.

The chain couples TRBV7-2 to TRBJ2-7, with unresolved D. The CDR3 has 12 residues. Trimming removed 0 bases at V and 5 bases at J, with 5 bases between. From germline, CDR1 is SGHTA and CDR2 FQGNSA. The CDR3 here is CASSLARNEQYF. In DNA, the CDR3 is TGTGCCAGCAGCTTAGCTAGAAACGAGCAGTACTTC.

The chain recombines TRBV4-1 with TRBJ2-1, with 8 bases that match TRBD1. The V gene end was trimmed by 2 bases and the J gene end by 5 bases; junction bases not matched to a gene: 17. Germline CDR1 is MGHRA and CDR2 is YSYEKL. CDR3 size: 19 residues. CDR3 DNA sequence: TGCGCCAGCAGCCAAAAGGGCCCCACGATGACAGGGGTGAACAATGAGCAGTTCTTC. Its translation is CASSQKGPTMTGVNNEQFF.

This clone was recorded once. J is TRBJ1-2 and V is TRBV7-8, with TRBD1 matching 7 bases. Germline values: CDR1 SGHVS, CDR2 FQNEAQ. Trimming took 1 base from V and 5 from J; bases not matched to a gene: 10. There are 16 residues in the CDR3. CDR3 sequence: CASSLGVTGQHYGYTF. CDR3 nucleotide sequence: TGTGCCAGCAGCTTAGGTGTAACGGGACAGCATTATGGCTACACCTTC.

The genes are TRBV2 and TRBJ1-3; D gene ambiguous. Trimming took off 5 bases at V and 1 base at J, with 9 bases between the two ends. Germline loops: CDR1 SNHLY, CDR2 FYNNEI. There are 14 residues in the CDR3. The CDR3 reads CASSPRGSGNTIYF. The CDR3 DNA sequence: TGTGCCAGCAGTCCAAGAGGATCTGGAAACACCATATATTTT.

The chain links TRBV27 to TRBJ2-1; 8 positions agree with TRBD2. Trimming at V came to 2 bases and at J to 4 bases, leaving 7 bases not matched to a gene. CDR1 and CDR2 (germline): MNHEY, SMNVEV (reference sequence). The CDR3 runs to 16 residues. The CDR3 here is CASSLLTGLGYNEQFF. The CDR3 nucleotides read TGTGCCAGCAGTTTACTAACGGGACTAGGGTACAATGAGCAGTTCTTC.

This clone was observed a handful of times. The chain employs TRBV7-2 and TRBJ2-3; D ambiguous. Trimming took 1 base from V and 6 from J, leaving 8 bases between them. This CDR3 has 13 residues. Looked up from germline, CDR1 is SGHTA and CDR2 is FQGNSA. CDR3 bases: TGTGCCAGCAGCTTAGGCGTCCCCGATACGCAGTATTTT. This encodes CASSLGVPDTQYF.

The V and J genes are TRBV12-5 and TRBJ2-1; the D gene is possibly TRBD2 (5 bases). V was pared by 0 bases and J by 7 bases, with 16 bases between. The CDR3 is made up of 16 amino acids. Per germline, CDR1 LGHNT and CDR2 FRNRAP. CDR3 loop: CASGLVLTSSGNEQFF. Written as DNA, the CDR3 is TGTGCTAGTGGTTTGGTGCTTACTTCGTCGGGGAATGAGCAGTTCTTC.

The chain combines TRBV6-4 with TRBJ2-3, with a tentative D call TRBD2 (6 bases). The CDR3 loop spans 15 amino acids. Germline V gene sequence: CDR1 MRHNA, CDR2 SNTAGT. The germline V and J ends were trimmed by 2 bases and 5 bases, with 14 bases remaining between them. The CDR3 here is CASSDSPGAGDTQYF. The CDR3 coding sequence is TGTGCCAGCAGTGACAGTCCGGGAGCGGGAGATACGCAGTATTTT.

This chain joins TRBV4-3 and TRBJ2-7; a weak D match, TRBD1 (6 bases). The CDR3 sequence is 15 residues long. V lost 5 bases to trimming and J lost 3 bases, with 17 bases between them. Germline CDR1 is LGHNA and CDR2 is YSLEER. As DNA, the CDR3 is TGCGCCAGCAGCTTACAGGGTTCGGTGAACTACGAGCAGTACTTC. Amino acids: CASSLQGSVNYEQYF.

About this clone itself: This CDR3 is also generated by other DNA sequences in the sample. The chain recombines TRBV5-4 with TRBJ2-7, with 15 bases matching TRBD2. The CDR3 extends over 15 amino acids. The V gene end was trimmed by 4 bases and the J gene end by 4 bases; junction bases not matched to a gene: 3. Germline assignment: CDR1 SGHNT and CDR2 YYREEE (reference sequence). The DNA for the CDR3 is TGTGCCAGCAGCACCGGGACTAGCGGGAGGTACGAGCAGTACTTC. Translating it yields CASSTGTSGRYEQYF.

V and J are TRBV6-6 and TRBJ1-1, with 8 bases matching TRBD1. V lost 0 bases and J lost 13; bases outside the gene matches: 13. Germline V CDR1 and CDR2: MNHNY, SVGAGI (reference sequence). The CDR3 is made up of 15 amino acids. CDR3 DNA: TGTGCCAGCAGTTACTCTGGGGACAGGTTGAGCCTCGGTTTCTTT. It translates to CASSYSGDRLSLGFF.

The chain employs TRBV6-5 and TRBJ1-1; D may be TRBD1 (6 bases). The germline gives CDR1 MNHEY, CDR2 SVGAGI. Trimming stripped 4 bases from V and 1 base from J, with 16 bases between. The CDR3 length is 16 residues. The CDR3: CASSFSSGAPNTEAFF. The CDR3 coding sequence is TGTGCCAGCAGTTTTTCCTCAGGGGCCCCGAACACTGAAGCTTTCTTT.

The genes are TRBV11-1 and TRBJ2-1; D is possibly TRBD1 (6 bases). Per germline, CDR1 SGHAT and CDR2 FQDESV (reference sequence). The CDR3 is 13 residues long. Trimming left V 6 bases short and J 4 bases short, with 10 bases between. The CDR3 coding sequence is TGTGCCAGCAGTTTTGGACAGTACAATGAGCAGTTCTTC. Translation gives CASSFGQYNEQFF.

The V and J genes are TRBV27 and TRBJ2-7, with a tentative D call TRBD2 (6 bases). Germline CDR1 and CDR2: MNHEY and SMNVEV (reference sequence). V was pared by 7 bases and J by 5 bases, with 9 bases between. This CDR3 is built from 11 residues. CDR3 sequence reads: CASTWGDEQYF. CDR3 coding DNA: TGTGCCAGCACCTGGGGGGACGAGCAGTACTTC.

With regard to this clone: A junction boundary mismatches the germline segment, possibly from a read error. V gene TRBV6-6 combines with J gene TRBJ2-3; TRBD2 matches at 9 bases. The CDR3 has 14 amino acids. Germline V gene sequence: CDR1 MNHNY, CDR2 SVGAGI (reference sequence). This CDR3 reads CASGAGTSRDTQYF. The CDR3 nucleotides are TGTGCCAGCGGAGCCGGGACTAGCAGAGATACGCAGTATTTT.

J is TRBJ1-3 and V is TRBV19; D is uncertain. Germline-derived CDR1 and CDR2 are LNHDA and SQIVND (reference sequence). The CDR3 covers 14 residues. V was pared by 6 bases and J by 0 bases, with 9 bases between. The CDR3 protein is CASSQELSGNTIYF. The CDR3 DNA reads as TGTGCCAGTAGCCAGGAACTCTCTGGAAACACCATATATTTT.

The rearrangement uses TRBV11-3 and TRBJ2-5; 7 bases are shared with TRBD2. Looked up from germline, CDR1 is SGHNT and CDR2 is YENEEA. The CDR3 consists of 15 residues. J lost 5 bases, V lost 5 bases, and 11 bases had no gene match. DNA for the CDR3: TGTGCCAGCAGCACCCGACTAGCTAGTAGGGAGACCCAGTACTTC. Protein product: CASSTRLASRETQYF.

The rearrangement uses TRBV5-1 and TRBJ2-2; no clear D. CDR1 SGHRS and CDR2 YFSETQ come from the germline V gene. The CDR3 has 15 amino acids. The V end lost 0 bases, the J end lost 2 bases, and 8 bases lay between the germline ends. CDR3 loop: CASSLDGLNTGELFF. DNA of the CDR3: TGCGCCAGCAGCTTGGATGGCTTAAACACCGGGGAGCTGTTTTTT.

V gene TRBV5-6 combines with J gene TRBJ2-3, with 12 bases that match TRBD2. Germline loops: CDR1 SGHDT, CDR2 YYEEEE. CDR3 size: 17 residues. Trimming cost V 2 bases and J 2 bases; bases outside gene matches: 6. The CDR3 loop is CASSFRTSGKPTDTQYF. The CDR3, as DNA: TGTGCCAGCAGCTTCCGGACTAGCGGGAAGCCCACAGATACGCAGTATTTT. Drawing the rest from reference TRBV5-6 and TRBJ2-3, the complete variable domain is DAGVTQSPTHLIKTRGQQVTLRCSPKSGHDTVSWYQQALGQGPQFIFQYYEEEERQRGNFPDRFSGHQFPNYSSELNVNALLLGDSALYLCASSFRTSGKPTDTQYFGPGTRLTVL.

The chain couples TRBV7-2 to TRBJ2-7; 10 bases are shared with TRBD1. Looked up from germline, CDR1 is SGHTA and CDR2 is FQGNSA. V dropped 2 bases and J dropped 5; count of bases not matched to a gene: 6. This CDR3 region has 15 residues. CDR3 sequence reads: CASSLIRDRGHEQYF. The CDR3 DNA reads TGTGCCAGCAGCTTAATCCGGGACAGGGGTCACGAGCAGTACTTC.

V and J are TRBV7-2 and TRBJ2-7; 7 nucleotides align to TRBD1. The CDR3 is 13 residues long. V trimming: 6 bases; J trimming: 4 bases; junction bases outside the gene matches: 6. Germline V CDR1 and CDR2: SGHTA, FQGNSA. In DNA, the CDR3 is TGTGCCAGCAGAAGGGACAGTGAGTACGAGCAGTACTTC. This gives the protein CASRRDSEYEQYF.

The V call is TRBV5-1, the J call TRBJ1-1; D is possibly TRBD1 (6 bases). This CDR3 has 14 amino acids. Trimming left V 5 bases short and J 3 bases short, with 14 bases between. Germline-derived CDR1 and CDR2 are SGHRS and YFSETQ. Here the CDR3 reads CASSSQGRDTEAFF. CDR3 nucleotide sequence: TGCGCCAGCAGTTCACAGGGAAGGGACACTGAAGCTTTCTTT.

The chain couples TRBV5-6 to TRBJ2-3; D is uncertain. The CDR3 runs 15 residues. Trimming pared 1 base from V and 0 bases from J, leaving 9 bases between. Germline values: CDR1 SGHDT, CDR2 YYEEEE. The chain's CDR3 is CASSLLWLSTDTQYF. In DNA form, the CDR3 reads TGTGCCAGCAGCTTGTTGTGGCTTAGCACAGATACGCAGTATTTT.

The chain combines TRBV10-3 with TRBJ2-7; 14 bases fit TRBD2. V gave up 2 bases and J gave up 3 bases; unmatched junction bases: 3. Germline CDR1 reads ENHRY; CDR2 reads SYGVKD. This CDR3 is 16 amino acids long. The CDR3 protein is CAISEKGTSGSYEQYF. The CDR3 nucleotides read TGTGCCATCAGTGAGAAGGGGACTAGCGGGAGCTACGAGCAGTACTTC.

The rearrangement uses TRBV4-3 and TRBJ2-1, with 9 nucleotides matching TRBD1. V was clipped by 3 bases and J by 3 bases; unmatched bases: 6. This CDR3 comprises 16 residues. Germline-derived CDR1 and CDR2 are LGHNA and YSLEER. The CDR3 protein is CASSQATGGRYNEQFF. For the CDR3, the DNA is TGCGCCAGCAGCCAGGCCACAGGGGGCCGCTACAATGAGCAGTTCTTC.